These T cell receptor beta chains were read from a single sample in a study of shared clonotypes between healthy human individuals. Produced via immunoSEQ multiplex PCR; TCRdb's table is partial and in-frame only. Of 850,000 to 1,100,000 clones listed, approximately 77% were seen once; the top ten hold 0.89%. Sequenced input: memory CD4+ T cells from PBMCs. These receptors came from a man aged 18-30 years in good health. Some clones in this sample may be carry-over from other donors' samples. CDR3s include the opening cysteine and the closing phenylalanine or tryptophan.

CDR3 protein: CALGLAGADTQYF
V gene: TRBV7-9

CDR3 protein: CSVLTSGNYNEQFF
V gene: TRBV29-1

CDR3 protein: CASSVAPGSQETQYF
V gene: TRBV9

CDR3 protein: CASSEGGQGHSGNTIYF
V gene: TRBV6-1

CDR3 protein: CASSQLTGGRSGANVLTF
V gene: TRBV14

CDR3 protein: CASSVDHRGSVEQFF
V gene: TRBV9

CDR3 protein: CASSLELPFYNEQFF
V gene: TRBV5-1

CDR3 protein: CASRRFQAQETQYF
V gene: TRBV5-1

CDR3 protein: CASSYSKGKGEAFF
V gene: TRBV6-6

CDR3 protein: CASSSSSEDEQYF
V gene: TRBV7-3

CDR3 protein: CATSRGQGGEKLFF
V gene: TRBV15

CDR3 protein: CASSYSLIAPDTQYF
V gene: TRBV6-5

CDR3 protein: CASSVQGSSYEQYF
V gene: TRBV19

CDR3 protein: CAISHDVVRQAYEQYF
V gene: TRBV10-3

CDR3 protein: CASSLTGSGANVLTF
V gene: TRBV6-5

CDR3 protein: CASSSRLAGIYEQYF
V gene: TRBV28

CDR3 protein: CASTPWRGAGNTIYF
V gene: TRBV2

CDR3 protein: CASSARSANDNEQFF
V gene: TRBV9

CDR3 protein: CASSERGLAAYEQYF
V gene: TRBV2

CDR3 protein: CASSSGTTGGETQYF
V gene: TRBV6-1

CDR3 protein: CASSLVWRTSTDTQYF
V gene: TRBV7-2

CDR3 protein: CASRRGGRGLGQPQHF
V gene: TRBV19

CDR3 protein: CASSGGDRREQYF
V gene: TRBV5-1

CDR3 protein: CASRASGPGELFF
V gene: TRBV4-2

CDR3 protein: CASSLLNSRSSGASETQYF
V gene: TRBV11-2

CDR3 protein: CASQSGRAEYNEQFF
V gene: TRBV5-4

CDR3 protein: CASRYWAGDQAFF
V gene: TRBV27

CDR3 protein: CASSLTGGLNEQYF
V gene: TRBV28

CDR3 protein: CASSGRGEPQHF
V gene: TRBV2

CDR3 protein: CASSRGGADEQYF
V gene: TRBV28

CDR3 protein: CASSLGASGSKETQYF
V gene: TRBV5-1

CDR3 protein: CASSVRTSGTDTQYF
V gene: TRBV6-1

CDR3 protein: CATSGGTTDTQYF
V gene: TRBV15

CDR3 protein: CSVPGHEQFF
V gene: TRBV20-1

CDR3 protein: CASSGTVGEKLFF
V gene: TRBV2

CDR3 protein: CASSKGFLSTDTQYF
V gene: TRBV19

CDR3 protein: CAWSGYNEQFF
V gene: TRBV30

CDR3 protein: CASSYSRGHTDTQYF
V gene: TRBV6-6

CDR3 protein: CAWSVRVTDTQYF
V gene: TRBV30

CDR3 protein: CASSPQPSGTEQFF
V gene: TRBV7-2

CDR3 protein: CASRGTGGLSNYGYTF
V gene: TRBV2

CDR3 protein: CASSNREKNTEAFF
V gene: TRBV6-6

CDR3 protein: CASEGQSLQGGGRYGYTF
V gene: TRBV13

CDR3 protein: CASSIRRNLIMNTEAFF
V gene: TRBV5-6

CDR3 protein: CASSVEGTGDTGELFF
V gene: TRBV19

CDR3 protein: CASSFGSWETQYF
V gene: TRBV5-6

CDR3 protein: CASSPPFRQGNTGELFF
V gene: TRBV7-9

CDR3 protein: CASSLEGTSEAFF
V gene: TRBV11-2

CDR3 protein: CASSLSGYNEQFF
V gene: TRBV5-8

CDR3 protein: CASSLVLGTSGANVLTF
V gene: TRBV7-6

CDR3 protein: CASSLTVSNTEAFF
V gene: TRBV11-2

CDR3 protein: CASSLGGSGYEQYF
V gene: TRBV5-8

CDR3 protein: CASSLVPEEGEQFF
V gene: TRBV11-2